One and the same sample provided the 18 T cell receptor beta chains below, sequenced in a study of identical twins. TCRdb re-analysed the 5' RACE reads in MiXCR, keeping a single row per CDR3 protein. Of fewer than 800,000 distinct CDR3 sequences detected, 7.1% appear once; the ten largest clones hold 1.6%. The data were also submitted as part of a second study, on yellow fever vaccine responses in identical twins.

Material: PBMCs. Receptors originate from a woman in her late teens or twenties in good health.

This clonotype occurred a few times. CDR3 loop: CASSDTPGTGLEGLSEQYF. In DNA form, the CDR3 reads TGTGCCAGCAGTGACACTCCCGGGACAGGGTTAGAGGGTCTATCCGAGCAGTACTTC. This chain uses TRBV3-1 with TRBJ2-7, with TRBD1 matching 9 bases. The V gene's germline CDR1 is LGHDT and CDR2 YNNKEL (reference sequence). The CDR3 consists of 19 residues. V lost 6 bases to trimming and J lost 6 bases; unmatched junction nucleotides: 24.

At least ten counts were recorded for this clonotype. The gene calls are TRBV20-1 and TRBJ2-1; 8 bases align to TRBD2. V lost 3 bases, J lost 2 bases, and 6 bases stayed unmatched. CDR1 is DFQATT, CDR2 SNEGSKA, per germline (reference sequence). The CDR3 has 15 residues. For the CDR3, the DNA is TGCAGTGCTAGTCGAGCTAGCGGGCCCTACAATGAGCAGTTCTTC. It codes for CSASRASGPYNEQFF.

This clonotype has just a few counts. The chain carries TRBV19 and TRBJ1-1; no clear D. V was clipped by 6 bases and J by 3 bases, with 11 bases between them. The CDR3 totals 13 residues. The V gene's germline CDR1 is LNHDA and CDR2 SQIVND (reference sequence). Written as DNA, the CDR3 is TGTGCCAGTAGAAACCCGGGCTACACTGAAGCTTTCTTT. Encoded protein: CASRNPGYTEAFF.

The chain couples TRBV12-3 or TRBV12-4 to TRBJ1-5; possible D gene TRBD1, 5 bases. V shed 6 bases and J shed 6 bases, with 18 bases lying between them. This CDR3 has 15 residues. The CDR3 DNA is TGTGCCAGCAGCGCGATCGGGGGGTATGGTCAGCCCCAGCATTTT. Protein product: CASSAIGGYGQPQHF.

A few counts support this clonotype. The V and J genes are TRBV5-1 and TRBJ2-1; 7 bases agree with TRBD2. The CDR3 loop spans 15 amino acids. The ends lost 1 base at V and 6 bases at J; junction bases unmatched: 7. Germline assignment: CDR1 SGHRS and CDR2 YFSETQ. CDR3 sequence: CASSLRAGAFNEQFF. CDR3 nucleotide sequence: TGCGCCAGCAGCTTGAGGGCGGGAGCGTTCAATGAGCAGTTCTTC. The full variable domain, its missing parts supplied by reference TRBV5-1 and TRBJ2-1, is KAGVTQTPRYLIKTRGQQVTLSCSPISGHRSVSWYQQTPGQGLQFLFEYFSETQRNKGNFPGRFSGRQFSNSRSEMNVSTLELGDSALYLCASSLRAGAFNEQFFGPGTRLTVL.

This clonotype was seen more than once but under ten times. The J gene is TRBJ2-3, the V gene TRBV6-1; weak D call: TRBD1 (5 bases). Germline V gene lookup returns CDR1 MNHNS and CDR2 SASEGT. Trimming took off 4 bases at V and 8 bases at J, with 10 bases between the two ends. The CDR3 has 12 residues. CDR3 amino acids: CASSGQGGTQYF. DNA of the CDR3: TGTGCCAGCAGTGGCCAGGGTGGTACGCAGTATTTT.

The sample holds a few counts of this clonotype. CDR3 loop: CASSPMGGDTQYF. CDR3 sequence (DNA): TGTGCCAGCAGTCCTATGGGGGGGGATACGCAGTATTTT. The rearrangement links TRBV12-3 or TRBV12-4 to TRBJ2-3; TRBD2 aligns across 7 bases. There are 13 residues in the CDR3. The ends lost 5 bases at V and 6 bases at J; junction bases unmatched: 5.

This clonotype was seen at least ten times. The gene calls are TRBV9 and TRBJ2-7, with 7 bases matching TRBD2. The CDR3 covers 14 residues. Losses at the gene ends were 2 bases for V and 2 bases for J; bases not matched to a gene: 4. Germline CDR1 and CDR2: SGDLS and YYNGEE. As DNA, the CDR3 is TGTGCCAGCAGCGTGGACGGGAGGCCCTACGAGCAGTACTTC. Its translation: CASSVDGRPYEQYF.

A few counts support this clonotype. The V call is TRBV24-1, the J call TRBJ2-7, with D possibly being TRBD1 or TRBD2 (5 bases each). CDR1 is KGHDR and CDR2 is SFDVKD in the germline V gene. V shed 3 bases and J shed 2 bases, with 10 bases lying between them. This CDR3 is 14 amino acids long. CDR3 sequence reads: CATSDRQGAYEQYF. The DNA of the CDR3 is TGTGCCACCAGTGATCGGCAGGGAGCCTACGAGCAGTACTTC.

This clonotype was counted many times. The rearrangement joins TRBV29-1 to TRBJ2-5; possible D gene TRBD2, 5 bases. Germline CDR1 and CDR2: SQVTM and ANQGSEA. Trimming shortened V by 0 bases and J by 5 bases, and 16 bases separated the two germline ends. This CDR3 is built from 15 residues. The CDR3 DNA is TGCAGCGTTGAAGAGTACCGGGAAAGCCGGGAGACCCAGTACTTC. This gives the protein CSVEEYRESRETQYF.

In its sample, this clonotype was seen many times. This chain connects TRBV24-1 to TRBJ2-1; 11 nucleotides agree with TRBD2. Looked up from germline, CDR1 is KGHDR and CDR2 is SFDVKD. The J segment lost 0 bases and the V segment lost 4 bases, leaving 7 bases of the junction unmatched. The CDR3 is 18 amino acids. CDR3 residues: CATSDLTSGISSYNEQFF. CDR3 DNA: TGTGCCACCAGTGACCTGACTAGCGGGATTAGCTCCTACAATGAGCAGTTCTTC.

In its sample, this clonotype was seen a few times. V is TRBV20-1 and J is TRBJ1-2; 8 nucleotides match TRBD1. V was pared by 3 bases and J by 6 bases, with 6 bases of the junction left unmatched. Germline-derived CDR1 and CDR2 are DFQATT and SNEGSKA (reference sequence). CDR3 length equals 13 residues. In nucleotides, the CDR3 is TGCAGTGCTAGTATGGGACAGGCCAATGGCTACACCTTC. Translation: CSASMGQANGYTF.

The V and J genes are TRBV5-1 and TRBJ1-3; D is uncertain. V was pared by 3 bases and J by 2 bases, with 15 bases between. Germline CDR1 and CDR2: SGHRS and YFSETQ. The CDR3 is 16 residues long. The CDR3 here is CASSYGRAQAGNTIYF. The CDR3 DNA is TGCGCCAGCAGCTACGGCCGGGCCCAGGCTGGAAACACCATATATTTT.

This clonotype was counted a few times. The chain combines TRBV5-1 with TRBJ2-2; D remains unclear. Trimming pared 1 base from V and 8 bases from J, leaving 12 bases between. The CDR3 is made up of 14 amino acids. Germline loops: CDR1 SGHRS, CDR2 YFSETQ. CDR3 amino acids: CASSLIGEVGELFF. In DNA, the CDR3 is TGCGCCAGCAGCTTGATTGGCGAGGTTGGGGAGCTGTTTTTT.

The rearrangement links TRBV5-1 to TRBJ1-1, with a weak D call TRBD1 (5 bases). The V end was cut by 4 bases, the J end by 5 bases, with 24 bases between. Germline V lookup: CDR1 SGHRS, CDR2 YFSETQ. This CDR3 region has 17 residues. The CDR3 nucleotides are TGCGCCAGCAGCCCCCGACCCCAGGGCTCTGGAAGGACTGAAGCTTTCTTT. Its translation is CASSPRPQGSGRTEAFF.

As to this clonotype: Possible read error: a much larger clone is one base away. The V call is TRBV28, the J call TRBJ2-1, with D perhaps TRBD2 (6 bases). Trimming shortened V by 4 bases and J by 6 bases, and 16 bases separated the two germline ends. This CDR3 region has 15 residues. Germline V CDR1 and CDR2: MDHEN, SYDVKM. CDR3 sequence (DNA): TGTGCCAGCAGTTCTTTAGCGGAAGGATTCAATGAGCAGTTCTTC. It yields the protein CASSSLAEGFNEQFF.

There are a few counts of this clonotype. V and J are TRBV10-3 and TRBJ2-6, with D perhaps matching TRBD1 (5 bases). Trimming removed 4 bases at V and 4 bases at J, with 8 bases between. CDR1 is ENHRY and CDR2 is SYGVKD in the germline V gene. The CDR3 is 14 residues long. CDR3 DNA: TGTGCCATCAGTGGGACACTCGGGGCCAACGTCCTGACTTTC. This gives the protein CAISGTLGANVLTF.

This clonotype was recorded many times. The chain links TRBV28 to TRBJ2-7; tentative D call: TRBD2 (5 bases). This CDR3 comprises 14 residues. V was trimmed by 2 bases and J by 6 bases, leaving 14 bases between them. CDR1 and CDR2 (germline): MDHEN, SYDVKM. The CDR3 spells CASSLSVRAGEQYV. Written as DNA, the CDR3 is TGTGCCAGCAGTTTAAGCGTGAGGGCGGGCGAGCAGTACGTC.